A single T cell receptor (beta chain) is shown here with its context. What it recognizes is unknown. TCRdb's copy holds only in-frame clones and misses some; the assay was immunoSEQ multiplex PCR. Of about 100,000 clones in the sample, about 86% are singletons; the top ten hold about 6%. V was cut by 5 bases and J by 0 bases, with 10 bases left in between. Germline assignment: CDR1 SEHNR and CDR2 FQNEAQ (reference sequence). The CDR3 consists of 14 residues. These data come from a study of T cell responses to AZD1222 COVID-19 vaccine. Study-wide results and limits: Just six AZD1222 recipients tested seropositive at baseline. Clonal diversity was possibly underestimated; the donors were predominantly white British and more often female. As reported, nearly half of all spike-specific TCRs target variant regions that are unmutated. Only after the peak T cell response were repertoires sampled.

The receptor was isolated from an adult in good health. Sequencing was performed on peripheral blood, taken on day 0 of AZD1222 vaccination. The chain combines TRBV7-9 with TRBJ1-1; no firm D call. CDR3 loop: CASSTLLMNTEAFF. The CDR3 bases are TGTGCCAGCAGCACACTACTTATGAACACTGAAGCTTTCTTT.